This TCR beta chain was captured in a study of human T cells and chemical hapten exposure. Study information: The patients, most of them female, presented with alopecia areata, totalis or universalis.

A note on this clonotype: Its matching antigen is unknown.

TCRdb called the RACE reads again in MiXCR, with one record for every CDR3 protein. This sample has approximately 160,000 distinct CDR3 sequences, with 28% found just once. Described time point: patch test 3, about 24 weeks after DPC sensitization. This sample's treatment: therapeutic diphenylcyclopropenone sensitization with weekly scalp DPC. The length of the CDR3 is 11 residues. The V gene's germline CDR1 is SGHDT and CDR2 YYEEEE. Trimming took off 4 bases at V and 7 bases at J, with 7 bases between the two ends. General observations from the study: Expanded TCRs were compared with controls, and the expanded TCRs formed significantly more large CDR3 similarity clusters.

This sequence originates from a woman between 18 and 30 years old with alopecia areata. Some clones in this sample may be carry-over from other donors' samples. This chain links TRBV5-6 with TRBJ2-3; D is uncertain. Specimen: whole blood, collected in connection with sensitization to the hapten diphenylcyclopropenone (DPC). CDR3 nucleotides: TGTGCCAGCAGCATTGAGAATACGCAGTATTTT. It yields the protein CASSIENTQYF.